These T cell receptor beta chains were read from a single sample in a study of blood T cell repertoires in COVID-19. Clones were read by immunoSEQ multiplex PCR, and TCRdb kept only the in-frame ones, dropping some. The data contain 150,000 to 200,000 clones, 60% to 85% of them singletons. The material sequenced was peripheral blood. The receptors here all came from a man between 60 and 70 years old with active or convalescent COVID-19. CDR3s include the opening cysteine and the closing phenylalanine or tryptophan. The D gene is left open where the match is weak. Size is stated for part of the rows, as once, few or many counts, or as a class when the clone is expanded.

clone size	V gene	D gene	J gene	CDR3 protein	CDR3 DNA
.	TRBV29-1	.	TRBJ1-2	CSAAAGTNYGYTF	TGCAGCGCTGCGGCAGGGACTAACTATGGCTACACCTTC
.	TRBV5-6	.	TRBJ2-7	CASSLVEGSEQYF	TGTGCCAGCAGCTTGGTGGAGGGAAGCGAGCAGTACTTC
.	TRBV5-5	TRBD1	TRBJ2-7	CASSLAFDRGREQYF	TGTGCCAGCAGCTTGGCCTTTGACAGGGGGCGCGAGCAGTACTTC
.	TRBV6-5	.	TRBJ2-6	CASSLSGANVLTF	TGTGCCAGCAGTCTTTCTGGGGCCAACGTCCTGACTTTC
once	TRBV27	TRBD2	TRBJ2-1	CASSSPRLAHNEQFF	TGTGCCAGCAGTTCGCCGAGACTAGCCCACAATGAGCAGTTCTTC
.	TRBV29-1	TRBD1	TRBJ2-1	CSVDGADRDYNEQFF	TGCAGCGTCGACGGGGCGGACAGGGACTACAATGAGCAGTTCTTC
.	TRBV9	TRBD1	TRBJ1-2	CASSVTETGFGFLGYTF	TGTGCCAGCAGCGTAACGGAGACAGGGTTCGGCTTCTTGGGCTACACCTTC
.	TRBV29-1	TRBD1	TRBJ1-2	CSVPDRVVGYTF	TGCAGCGTTCCGGACAGGGTGGTTGGCTACACCTTC
once	TRBV6-4	TRBD1	TRBJ2-1	CASSKSPGQGHNEQFF	TGTGCCAGCAGTAAATCACCGGGACAGGGGCACAATGAGCAGTTCTTC
.	TRBV28	.	TRBJ1-4	CASSWGLQSTNEKLFF	TGTGCCAGCAGTTGGGGACTCCAATCAACTAATGAAAAACTGTTTTTT
.	TRBV6-6	.	TRBJ1-1	CATRQVRDTEAFF	TGTGCCACCAGACAGGTTAGGGACACTGAAGCTTTCTTT
.	TRBV2	TRBD2	TRBJ2-5	CASSTGASGRGETQYF	TGTGCCAGCAGCACAGGGGCTAGCGGGAGGGGAGAGACCCAGTACTTC
.	TRBV7-2	TRBD2	TRBJ2-7	CASSLGLAGVQVEQYF	TGTGCCAGCAGCTTGGGACTAGCGGGAGTCCAGGTCGAGCAGTACTTC
.	TRBV7-9	.	TRBJ2-2	CASSLAQGVGELFF	TGTGCCAGCAGCTTAGCGCAAGGGGTCGGGGAGCTGTTTTTT
.	TRBV11-3	TRBD1	TRBJ2-7	CASSLPGRQGSGQYF	TGTGCCAGCAGCCTCCCGGGGAGACAGGGTTCGGGGCAGTACTTC
.	TRBV29-1	.	TRBJ2-1	CSVEGRESYNEQFF	TGCAGCGTAGAAGGCCGGGAGTCCTACAATGAGCAGTTCTTC
.	TRBV3-1/TRBV3-2	.	TRBJ2-2	CASSQDSGGELFF	TGTGCCAGCAGCCAAGATTCGGGCGGGGAGCTGTTTTTT
.	TRBV28	TRBD2	TRBJ2-4	CASSVPGGALSIQYF	TGTGCCAGCAGTGTCCCGGGGGGGGCCTTGAGCATTCAGTACTTC
.	TRBV4-1	.	TRBJ2-3	CASSPGTDTQYF	TGCGCCAGCAGCCCCGGGACAGATACGCAGTATTTT
once	TRBV28	.	TRBJ2-7	CASSHYEQYF	TGTGCCAGCAGTCACTACGAGCAGTACTTC
once	TRBV5-4	.	TRBJ2-3	CASSLDSYTQYF	TGTGCCAGCAGCCTGGACAGTTATACGCAGTATTTT
.	TRBV12-5	.	TRBJ2-3	CASGLTAGDTQYF	TGTGCTAGTGGTTTGACAGCGGGAGATACGCAGTATTTT
.	TRBV12-3/TRBV12-4	.	TRBJ2-7	CASSGGADYEQYF	TGTGCCAGCAGTGGGGGGGCGGATTACGAGCAGTACTTC
.	TRBV18	TRBD2	TRBJ2-1	CASSSLAGGGNEQFF	TGTGCCAGCTCGTCACTAGCGGGAGGAGGCAATGAGCAGTTCTTC
.	TRBV7-9	TRBD1	TRBJ1-5	CASSWTGSNQPQHF	TGTGCCAGCAGCTGGACAGGGTCCAATCAGCCCCAGCATTTT
.	TRBV4-3	.	TRBJ2-7	CASSQGGVGAYEQYF	TGCGCCAGCAGCCAAGGGGGGGTTGGGGCCTACGAGCAGTACTTC